This paragraph reports one T cell receptor (beta chain). This sample was taken from a study of blood T cell repertoires in COVID-19. Study details: Donors in the United States, Italy and Spain gave samples during acute or convalescent COVID-19. T cells, B-cell-depleted T cells, or PBMCs supplied cDNA or gDNA.

The CDR3 sequence is 13 residues long. Trimming cost V 6 bases and J 3 bases, with 12 bases left between them. Germline-derived CDR1 and CDR2 are MDHEN and SYDVKM. In the original analysis: Amplifying reference gene primers gave estimates of nucleated cell counts. Here immunoSEQ multiplex PCR was the method, and the copy in TCRdb shows in-frame clones only, minus some. The V and J calls and the clone size are those of that table, but D and trimming were determined from the DNA. The data show about 360,000 clones, around 86% seen once. This clonotype was obtained from a human donor in a cohort sampled during active COVID-19. Sequenced: peripheral blood. The V and J genes are TRBV28 and TRBJ2-7; tentatively, D is TRBD2 (5 bases). The CDR3 loop is CASSTGNGYEQYF. CDR3 bases: TGTGCCAGCAGCACCGGGAATGGCTACGAGCAGTACTTC.